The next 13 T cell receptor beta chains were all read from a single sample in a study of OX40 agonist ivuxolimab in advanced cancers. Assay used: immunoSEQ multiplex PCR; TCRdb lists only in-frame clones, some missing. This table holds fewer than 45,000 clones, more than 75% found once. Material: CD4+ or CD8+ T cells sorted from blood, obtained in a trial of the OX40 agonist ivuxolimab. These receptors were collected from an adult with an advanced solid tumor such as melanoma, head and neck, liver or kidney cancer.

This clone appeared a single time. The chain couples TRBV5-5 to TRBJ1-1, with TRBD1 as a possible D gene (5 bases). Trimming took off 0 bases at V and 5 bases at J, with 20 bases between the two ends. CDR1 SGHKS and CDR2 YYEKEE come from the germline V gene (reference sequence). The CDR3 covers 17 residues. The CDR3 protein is CASSLAPDSIGLTEAFF. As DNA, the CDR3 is TGTGCCAGCAGCTTGGCCCCCGACAGTATTGGTTTGACTGAAGCTTTCTTT.

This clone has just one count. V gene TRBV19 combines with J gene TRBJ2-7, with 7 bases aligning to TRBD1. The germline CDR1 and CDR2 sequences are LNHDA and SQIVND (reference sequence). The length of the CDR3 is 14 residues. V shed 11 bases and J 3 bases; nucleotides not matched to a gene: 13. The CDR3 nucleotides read TGTGCCGTCTCTCCCGGGACAGAGGGCTACGAGCAGTACTTC. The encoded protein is CAVSPGTEGYEQYF. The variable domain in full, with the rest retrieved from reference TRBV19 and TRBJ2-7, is DGGITQSPKYLFRKEGQNVTLSCEQNLNHDAMYWYRQDPGQGLRLIYYSQIVNDFQKGDIAEGYSVSREKKESFPLTVTSAQKNPTAFYLCAVSPGTEGYEQYFGPGTRLTVT.

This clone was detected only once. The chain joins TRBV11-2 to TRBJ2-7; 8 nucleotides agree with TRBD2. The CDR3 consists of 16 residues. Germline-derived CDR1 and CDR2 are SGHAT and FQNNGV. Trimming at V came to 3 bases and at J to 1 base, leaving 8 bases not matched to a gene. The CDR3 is CASSFVNGGRSYEQYF. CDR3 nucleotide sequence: TGTGCCAGCAGCTTCGTCAACGGCGGGAGGTCCTACGAGCAGTACTTC.

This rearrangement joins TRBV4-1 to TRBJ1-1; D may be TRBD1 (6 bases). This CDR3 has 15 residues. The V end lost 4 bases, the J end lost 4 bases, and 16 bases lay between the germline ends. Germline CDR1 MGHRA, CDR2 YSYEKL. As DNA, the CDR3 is TGCGCCAGCAGCCGGGGGGCCCAGGGGAGCACTGAAGCTTTCTTT. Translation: CASSRGAQGSTEAFF.

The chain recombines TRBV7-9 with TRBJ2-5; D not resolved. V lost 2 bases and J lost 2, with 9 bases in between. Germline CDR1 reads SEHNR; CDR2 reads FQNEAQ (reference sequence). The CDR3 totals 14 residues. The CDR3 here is CASSLKPDQETQYF. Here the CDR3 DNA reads TGTGCCAGCAGCTTAAAACCAGATCAAGAGACCCAGTACTTC.

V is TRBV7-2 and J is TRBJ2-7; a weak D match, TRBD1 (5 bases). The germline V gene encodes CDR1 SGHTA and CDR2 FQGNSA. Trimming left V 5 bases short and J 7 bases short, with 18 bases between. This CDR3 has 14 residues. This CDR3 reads CASSPGWGPREQYF. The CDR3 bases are TGTGCCAGCAGCCCAGGCTGGGGCCCCCGGGAGCAGTACTTC.

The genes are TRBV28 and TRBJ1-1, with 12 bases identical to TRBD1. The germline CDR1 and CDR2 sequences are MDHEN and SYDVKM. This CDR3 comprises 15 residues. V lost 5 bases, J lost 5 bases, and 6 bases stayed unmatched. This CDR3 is CASSPWDRGLTEAFF. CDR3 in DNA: TGTGCCAGCAGTCCCTGGGACAGGGGGCTGACTGAAGCTTTCTTT.

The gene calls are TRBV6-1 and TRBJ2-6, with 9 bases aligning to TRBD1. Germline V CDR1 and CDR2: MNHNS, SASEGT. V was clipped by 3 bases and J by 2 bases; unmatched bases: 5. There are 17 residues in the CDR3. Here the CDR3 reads CASSEQQGATGANVLTF. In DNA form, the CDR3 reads TGTGCCAGCAGTGAGCAACAGGGGGCCACTGGGGCCAACGTCCTGACTTTC.

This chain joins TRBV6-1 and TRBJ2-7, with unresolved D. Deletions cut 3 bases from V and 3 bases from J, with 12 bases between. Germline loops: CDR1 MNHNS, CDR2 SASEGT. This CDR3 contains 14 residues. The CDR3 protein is CASSDVWIDYEQYF. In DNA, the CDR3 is TGTGCCAGCAGTGACGTCTGGATAGACTACGAGCAGTACTTC.

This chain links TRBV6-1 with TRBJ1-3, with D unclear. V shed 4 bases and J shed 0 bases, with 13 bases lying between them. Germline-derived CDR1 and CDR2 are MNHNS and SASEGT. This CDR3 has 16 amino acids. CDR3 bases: TGTGCCAGCAGTGTACAACAACTCGGCTCTGGAAACACCATATATTTT. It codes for CASSVQQLGSGNTIYF.

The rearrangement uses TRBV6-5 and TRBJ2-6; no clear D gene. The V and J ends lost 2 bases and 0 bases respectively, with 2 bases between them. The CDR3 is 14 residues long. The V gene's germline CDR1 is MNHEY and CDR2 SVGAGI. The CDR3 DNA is TGTGCCAGCAGTTACAACTCTGGGGCCAACGTCCTGACTTTC. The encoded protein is CASSYNSGANVLTF.

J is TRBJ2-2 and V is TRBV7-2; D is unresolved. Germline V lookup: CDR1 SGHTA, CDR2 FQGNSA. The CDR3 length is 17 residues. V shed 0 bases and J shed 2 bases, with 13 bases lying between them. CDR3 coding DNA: TGTGCCAGCAGCTTAGCGACAACCAACCCCAACACCGGGGAGCTGTTTTTT. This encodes CASSLATTNPNTGELFF.

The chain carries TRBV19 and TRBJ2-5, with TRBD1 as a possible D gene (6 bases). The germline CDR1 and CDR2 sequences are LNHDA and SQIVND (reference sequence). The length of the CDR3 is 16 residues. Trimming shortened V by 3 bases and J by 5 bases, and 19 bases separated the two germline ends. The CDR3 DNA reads TGTGCCAGTAGTATCGGCACAGGGACAATTTTGGAGACCCAGTACTTC. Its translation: CASSIGTGTILETQYF. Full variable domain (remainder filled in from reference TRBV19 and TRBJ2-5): DGGITQSPKYLFRKEGQNVTLSCEQNLNHDAMYWYRQDPGQGLRLIYYSQIVNDFQKGDIAEGYSVSREKKESFPLTVTSAQKNPTAFYLCASSIGTGTILETQYFGPGTRLLVL.